These T cell receptor beta chains were read from a single sample in a study of control samples from healthy donors and cancer patients. TCRdb keeps only in-frame clones here, not all; method: immunoSEQ multiplex PCR. The data contain tens of thousands of clones, about 87% of them seen just once; the ten biggest clones take up 9.5% to 15%. Sequenced material: PBMCs. These receptor sequences come from a woman in her fifties or sixties with lung cancer. The CDR3 runs from the conserved cysteine through the conserved F or W. Each record gives: D gene, clone size, V gene, J gene, CDR3 protein, CDR3 DNA. The D gene is left open where the match is weak. Only part of the rows carry a size: once, few, many, or a class if the clone is expanded.

D gene: .
clone size: .
V gene: TRBV18
J gene: TRBJ1-4
CDR3 protein: CASSPFLSGATNEKLFF
CDR3 DNA: TGTGCCAGCTCCCCCTTTCTTTCGGGTGCAACTAATGAAAAACTGTTTTTT

D gene: .
clone size: .
V gene: TRBV27
J gene: TRBJ2-5
CDR3 protein: CASSLAGETQYF
CDR3 DNA: TGTGCCAGCAGTTTGGCGGGAGAGACCCAGTACTTC

D gene: .
clone size: .
V gene: TRBV9
J gene: TRBJ1-1
CDR3 protein: CASSVDGDRAFF
CDR3 DNA: TGTGCCAGCAGCGTAGATGGGGATAGAGCTTTCTTT

D gene: .
clone size: .
V gene: TRBV28
J gene: TRBJ1-4
CDR3 protein: CASSPPGAFGMFF
CDR3 DNA: TGTGCCAGCAGTCCCCCAGGAGCCTTTGGGATGTTTTTT

D gene: .
clone size: .
V gene: TRBV6-6
J gene: TRBJ1-2
CDR3 protein: CASSGQSTNYGYTF
CDR3 DNA: TGTGCCAGCAGTGGACAGTCAACTAACTATGGCTACACCTTC

D gene: TRBD2
clone size: .
V gene: TRBV7-8
J gene: TRBJ2-1
CDR3 protein: CASSPGTTRYNEQFF
CDR3 DNA: TGTGCCAGCAGCCCCGGGACTACCCGATACAATGAGCAGTTCTTC

D gene: .
clone size: .
V gene: TRBV6-5
J gene: TRBJ2-7
CDR3 protein: CASTPSTASSYEQYF
CDR3 DNA: TGTGCCAGCACACCTTCGACCGCAAGCTCCTACGAGCAGTACTTC

D gene: TRBD1
clone size: once
V gene: TRBV19
J gene: TRBJ1-2
CDR3 protein: CASHSRDRGLYGYTF
CDR3 DNA: TGTGCCAGCCATTCCCGGGACAGGGGGCTTTATGGCTACACCTTC

D gene: .
clone size: .
V gene: TRBV28
J gene: TRBJ2-1
CDR3 protein: CASSLGVGLTYNEQFF
CDR3 DNA: TGTGCCAGCAGTTTGGGGGTGGGGCTCACCTACAATGAGCAGTTCTTC

D gene: .
clone size: .
V gene: TRBV4-1
J gene: TRBJ1-2
CDR3 protein: CASSPADGWGNYGYTF
CDR3 DNA: TGCGCCAGCAGCCCAGCGGATGGATGGGGTAACTATGGCTACACCTTC

D gene: .
clone size: .
V gene: TRBV2
J gene: TRBJ1-1
CDR3 protein: CASSSGLGDTEAFF
CDR3 DNA: TGTGCCAGCAGCTCGGGGCTTGGGGACACTGAAGCTTTCTTT

D gene: .
clone size: few
V gene: TRBV19
J gene: TRBJ1-1
CDR3 protein: CASSFRTENTEAFF
CDR3 DNA: TGTGCCAGTAGTTTTAGGACAGAGAACACTGAAGCTTTCTTT

D gene: .
clone size: .
V gene: TRBV6-5
J gene: TRBJ2-7
CDR3 protein: CATRGPGQSYEQYF
CDR3 DNA: TGTGCCACGCGTGGACCGGGACAATCCTACGAGCAGTACTTC

D gene: TRBD1
clone size: .
V gene: TRBV29-1
J gene: TRBJ2-5
CDR3 protein: CSGKGTTGPETQYF
CDR3 DNA: TGCAGTGGAAAGGGCACGACAGGGCCAGAGACCCAGTACTTC

D gene: .
clone size: .
V gene: TRBV5-1
J gene: TRBJ2-5
CDR3 protein: CASSGTGQETQYF
CDR3 DNA: TGCGCCAGCAGCGGCACGGGACAAGAGACCCAGTACTTC

D gene: .
clone size: .
V gene: TRBV5-8
J gene: TRBJ1-2
CDR3 protein: CASSEGRGEDYGYTF
CDR3 DNA: TGTGCCAGCAGCGAGGGTCGAGGGGAGGACTATGGCTACACCTTC

D gene: .
clone size: .
V gene: TRBV5-1
J gene: TRBJ2-5
CDR3 protein: CASTEIGQETQYF
CDR3 DNA: TGCGCCAGTACGGAGATCGGCCAAGAGACCCAGTACTTC

D gene: .
clone size: .
V gene: TRBV3-1/TRBV3-2
J gene: TRBJ2-3
CDR3 protein: CASSQEEQGRTQYF
CDR3 DNA: TGTGCCAGCAGCCAAGAGGAGCAAGGTCGTACGCAGTATTTT

D gene: TRBD2
clone size: .
V gene: TRBV5-1
J gene: TRBJ2-1
CDR3 protein: CASSLWLAGVVEQFF
CDR3 DNA: TGCGCCAGCAGCTTGTGGCTAGCGGGAGTGGTTGAGCAGTTCTTC

D gene: .
clone size: .
V gene: TRBV5-1
J gene: TRBJ2-1
CDR3 protein: CASSLYDPSNEQFF
CDR3 DNA: TGCGCCAGCAGCTTGTATGATCCCAGCAATGAGCAGTTCTTC

D gene: TRBD1
clone size: .
V gene: TRBV5-1
J gene: TRBJ1-1
CDR3 protein: CASSGPNRGNTEAFF
CDR3 DNA: TGCGCCAGCAGCGGACCCAACAGGGGGAACACTGAAGCTTTCTTT

D gene: .
clone size: few
V gene: TRBV2
J gene: TRBJ2-1
CDR3 protein: CASSETWGNEQFF
CDR3 DNA: TGTGCCAGCAGTGAAACGTGGGGGAATGAGCAGTTCTTC

D gene: .
clone size: .
V gene: TRBV5-1
J gene: TRBJ2-7
CDR3 protein: CASSTGRHEQYF
CDR3 DNA: TGCGCCAGTTCGACAGGTCGGCACGAGCAGTACTTC

D gene: TRBD1
clone size: .
V gene: TRBV24-1
J gene: TRBJ2-7
CDR3 protein: CATSDPGQDTYEQYF
CDR3 DNA: TGTGCCACCAGTGATCCCGGACAGGATACCTACGAGCAGTACTTC

D gene: .
clone size: .
V gene: TRBV19
J gene: TRBJ2-2
CDR3 protein: CASSMAGLNTGELFF
CDR3 DNA: TGTGCCAGTAGTATGGCGGGGCTAAACACCGGGGAGCTGTTTTTT

D gene: .
clone size: .
V gene: TRBV10-1
J gene: TRBJ1-1
CDR3 protein: CASSGQRNTEAFF
CDR3 DNA: TGCGCCAGCAGTGGACAGAGGAACACTGAAGCTTTCTTT

D gene: TRBD1
clone size: .
V gene: TRBV6-5
J gene: TRBJ2-5
CDR3 protein: CASSYSSGTGIETQYF
CDR3 DNA: TGTGCCAGCAGTTACTCAAGCGGGACAGGGATCGAGACCCAGTACTTC

D gene: .
clone size: .
V gene: TRBV5-1
J gene: TRBJ2-1
CDR3 protein: CASSFQGGNEQFF
CDR3 DNA: TGCGCCAGCAGCTTTCAGGGTGGGAATGAGCAGTTCTTC

D gene: .
clone size: .
V gene: TRBV5-1
J gene: TRBJ1-4
CDR3 protein: CASSFTGNNEKLFF
CDR3 DNA: TGCGCCAGCAGCTTTACAGGGAATAATGAAAAACTGTTTTTT

D gene: .
clone size: .
V gene: TRBV5-1
J gene: TRBJ2-1
CDR3 protein: CASSLVSDIYNEQFF
CDR3 DNA: TGCGCCAGCAGCTTGGTAAGCGACATATACAATGAGCAGTTCTTC